This TCR beta chain derives from a study of cytomegalovirus exposure and HLA in healthy donors (dated by TCRdb to about 2017). Regarding the research as a whole: An earlier analysis of under 600 of the donors reported more than 250 Gb of sequence data and 117 million unique TCR beta sequences from approximately 180 million T cells. Of the 350 to 450 genotyped donors, about 80% fell in the genetic ancestry cluster associated with self-reported Caucasian donors. To predict cytomegalovirus infection status, the study combined high-throughput TCR immunosequencing, statistical association of individual TCRs with disease status, and machine learning. The study aimed to test whether cataloging public T cell receptors could reveal signatures of past pathogen exposure. A separate validation cohort of 100 to 150 different subjects was used in addition to the 666-subject first cohort. HLA typing covered class I and class II loci at four-digit resolution. All discovery cohort repertoires had been generated on a single sequencing platform. In an earlier analysis of roughly 540 of the donors, high-throughput TCR beta sequencing was used to judge whether each TCR beta V gene segment behaved as functional or pseudogenic. A later analysis re-examined previously published TCR beta repertoires from 600 to 700 donors and added high-resolution HLA genotyping to investigate patterns of TCR occurrence. Donor age, sex, ethnicity and CMV serostatus were collected together with the repertoire data. A few DR-DQ haplotypes were treated as single units for association and clustering because of strong linkage in the cohort. Using immunosequencing, the study profiled T cell repertoires from about 620 subjects and related those repertoires to cytomegalovirus serostatus. An early release covering roughly 640 HLA-typed donors comprised 250 to 350 gigabases of sequencing data and roughly 85 million unique TCR sequences. A later genetic analysis used genome-wide SNP genotypes for about 60% of the 666 donors, treating that subset as a discovery cohort. Rather than drawing on any new phenotypic data, the later analysis identified candidate immune exposures from TCR beta sequences and the way those sequences occurred across donors. Among some 410 genotyped donors of the cohort, an average of around 240,000 unique TCR beta nucleotide sequences were sequenced per donor, around 18% of them non-productive. The number of donors typed differed by locus, with about 629-630 for A, B, C, DRB1 and DQB1, approximately 500 for DQA1, under 610 for DPA1, and around 450 for DPB1. The investigation overall reported the following: In this cohort, only TCR beta chains were sequenced, and detectable features were limited by the absence of alpha or paired-chain data. Because HLA typing was missing for some donors at each locus, association tests included only the typed subset. A total of fewer than 200 TCR beta chains were listed by the study as associated with cytomegalovirus. Some IMGT-functional V segments, including TRBV6-2 and TRBV6-3, could not be distinguished by the 87-base-pair reads and were therefore excluded. In an earlier analysis of about 600 of the donors, most TCR beta V segments appeared in productive rearrangements about 90% or about 30% of the time, broadly matching IMGT annotations. Roughly uniform sequencing depth across donors was assumed in presence/absence analyses, although this assumption may not hold. A further reported finding was that TCR beta sequences accurately predicted the HLA-A and HLA-B alleles for most subjects in the first cohort. In vitro tests confirmed that three of the cytomegalovirus-associated TCR beta chains recognize cytomegalovirus antigens. Most CMV-associated TCR beta chains appeared to be HLA-restricted in a later analysis, and the HLA associations seemed to be driven largely by CMV exposure. A later genetic analysis associated a missense DCLRE1C variant with V-gene and J-gene trimming of TCR beta chains, and an independent cohort replicated the association. Cytomegalovirus status was reported to be diagnosed by the classifier with high specificity and sensitivity in both the original and validation cohorts. A later analysis found that TCR association rates varied across HLA loci, with DRB1 alleles showing the most associated TCRs and HLA-C alleles the fewest. When HLA alleles, especially DR and DQ, strongly co-occurred, TCR associations were difficult to assign to individual alleles. For the cohort, immune exposure information was limited to CMV serostatus. Linkage disequilibrium might explain the correlated functional status among segregating V segments, but an unknown experimental factor could not be excluded. Over 15 rarely observed V segments, including chromosome 9 orphons, were excluded from the earlier analysis of a few hundred of the donors because counts were too low. In a later genetic analysis, fewer N-insertions in productive TCRs were reported among donors in an Asian-associated ancestry cluster than the roughly 700-donor mean. The authors suggested that the approach could potentially be extended to other disease states and immunological phenotypes. Most TCR sequences were observed very rarely across donors, whereas some public TCRs were present in many individuals. A later analysis found that HLA-associated TCR beta chains were more clonally expanded and had lower generation probabilities than equally common non-associated chains. A later analysis reported that several top co-occurrence clusters appeared linked to parvovirus B19, influenza, CMV and Epstein-Barr virus. Specific HLA alleles were associated with 15,000 to 20,000 TCR beta sequences at a false discovery rate of 0.05 in a later analysis. The sequencing pipeline was judged likely to have produced a cluster of highly shared sequence variants as a technical artifact.

The cohort was made up of 500 to 850 healthy bone marrow donors. At the time of sampling, every cohort member was nominally healthy, though immune exposures that went unrecorded were likely present. The donor tested CMV seronegative and was one of the 352 seronegative cohort members. A peripheral blood sample was collected from each donor, and TCR beta sequencing was performed on peripheral blood mononuclear cells. The Qiagen DNeasy Blood Extraction Kit was used to extract genomic DNA from the blood cell samples. Libraries came from the immunoSEQ multiplex PCR assay. For the multiplex PCR, a mixture combining 60 forward primers for TCR Vbeta segments and 13 reverse primers for TCR Jbeta segments was used. A multiplex PCR assay on genomic DNA amplified the CDR3 region of rearranged TCR beta genes. On the Illumina HiSeq System, the amplified TCR beta libraries were sequenced as 87-base-pair reads. The source study handled its data this way. Across the 670 or so repertoires, a later analysis counted approximately 75 million unique TCR beta chains, around 11 million of which were shared by at least two donors. To remove PCR and sequencing errors, raw reads were error-corrected and collapsed into unique sequences using a nearest-neighbor algorithm that merged closely related sequences. Alignment of CDR3 sequences to IMGT reference sequences was used to assign V, D and J gene segments. Each retained sequence needed at least a six-nucleotide match to both a V gene segment and a J gene segment. Rearrangements were classified as productive when the CDR3 lacked stop codons and remained in frame with V and J, and all other rearrangements were classified as non-productive. Following IMGT convention, CDR3 was defined as the stretch from the second conserved V-encoded cysteine up to the conserved J-encoded phenylalanine. In an earlier analysis of more than 550 of the donors, sequences lacking an unambiguous match to a single V gene segment were excluded. In an earlier analysis of about 590 of the donors, a V segment was called functional when productive rearrangements were above 56.7%, and segregating when the standard deviation between donors exceeded 5%. A statistical classification framework was built to diagnose cytomegalovirus status from the catalog of TCR beta chain sequences. V and J gene assignment, in a later analysis, came from comparing TCR nucleotide sequences with IMGT/GENE-DB human TR gene sequences. A later analysis assigned CDR3 sequences and most-parsimonious VDJ recombination scenarios with the TCRdist pipeline. In a later analysis, every TCR beta chain was defined by the combination of its CDR3 amino acid sequence and its V-gene family, and reads without a unique V-gene family were dropped. To address suspected cross-contamination and a sequencing artifact, a later analysis removed approximately 590 highly shared, low-generation-probability nucleotide sequences. A later analysis calculated a clonal expansion index for each public chain from normalized within-repertoire ranks of inferred template counts. In a later analysis, generation probabilities were computed using a VDJ recombination model fitted to out-of-frame rearrangements, and the results were checked against IGoR. In a later analysis, TCR-TCR, TCR-HLA and TCR-CMV co-occurrence was scored with hypergeometric tests, and a repertoire-size bias correction was applied to TCR pairs. To estimate false discovery rates, a later analysis permuted the HLA or CMV assignments 20 times. A later analysis grouped co-occurring TCRs with DBSCAN, adding TCRdist sequence similarity when clustering within HLA-allele-positive subsets. Repertoires with fewer than 30,000 or more than 120,000 public chains were left out of co-occurrence clustering, as were five repertoires with anomalous nucleotide sharing. TCRdb provides this immuneACCESS table in a form limited to in-frame rearrangements. Some clones are lacking; in checked studies, under half of them reflect an unresolved V gene, and why the rest are absent is not known. V and J calls and clone size are those listed in that table; D and trimming were worked out from the DNA. Recorded for this sample are about 170,000 clones; 85% of them occurred a single time. 1% of the sample rests with the top ten.

This clone was seen just once. What this receptor recognizes is not known. Within one base of it there is no much larger clone, and no base qualities were kept. As encoded in the germline V gene, CDR1 is SGDLS while CDR2 is YYNGEE. For this chain, trimming is 0 bases at the V end and 3 bases at the J end, and the number of junction bases without a gene match is 10. The CDR3, from cysteine to phenylalanine, totals 17 residues. Of the read, only the CDR3 DNA is kept; its 51 bases are in frame from base 1. Sequenced: PBMCs. The chain links TRBV9 with TRBJ2-5, and TRBD2 matches 8 of the central bases. The sequence was collected from a boy aged 2 to 10 in good health and CMV-seronegative. For the CDR3, the sequence is CASSVVSSGASEETQYF. The DNA reads TGTGCCAGCAGCGTAGTAAGTAGCGGGGCGTCCGAAGAGACCCAGTACTTC. Extended through the reference TRBV9 and TRBJ2-5 proteins, this CDR3 yields the full variable domain: DSGVTQTPKHLITATGQRVTLRCSPRSGDLSVYWYQQSLDQGLQFLIQYYNGEERAKGNILERFSAQQFPDLHSELNLSSLELGDSALYFCASSVVSSGASEETQYFGPGTRLLVL.